This T cell receptor (beta chain) was sequenced for a study of blood T cell repertoires in COVID-19. As for the study in general: Acute and convalescent COVID-19 samples came from the United States, Italy and Spain. PBMCs, B-cell-depleted T cells, or T cells provided the cDNA or gDNA that made up the material.

The germline V gene has CDR1 LNHDA and CDR2 SQIVND (reference sequence). This CDR3 has 13 amino acids. With 6 bases clipped from V and 6 bases from J, the junction kept 5 bases outside the gene matches. The authors' processing: Nucleated cell counts were estimated from reference gene primer amplification. Measured with immunoSEQ multiplex PCR; TCRdb has only the in-frame clones, and not every one. The V and J calls and clone size come from that table; D and trimming were worked out from the DNA. Among some 110,000 clones, approximately 80% were seen once, and the ten largest hold roughly two fifths. V gene TRBV19 combines with J gene TRBJ1-5; 7 positions agree with TRBD1. What was sequenced was peripheral blood. The origin of this receptor is an older man with acute or convalescent COVID-19. In DNA, the CDR3 is TGTGCCAGTAGGGGGACAGCCGCTCAGCCCCAGCATTTT. The encoded protein is CASRGTAAQPQHF.